This T cell receptor beta chain was captured by sequencing in a study of CD8 T cells in ankylosing spondylitis. V was pared by 0 bases and J by 2 bases, with 6 bases of the junction left unmatched. The CDR3 is 17 amino acids. The germline gives CDR1 KGHSY, CDR2 FQNENV. MiXCR was run by TCRdb on the 5' RACE reads, yielding one entry per CDR3 protein. The data hold around 330,000 distinct CDR3 sequences, with roughly 12% observed a single time. Study-wide points: With a CD8+ phenotype, disease-linked clones were relatively rare in peripheral blood. Characteristic, it appeared, of ankylosing spondylitis blood was a TCR beta motif of eight highly homologous variants. A subset of motif variants has previously been described in the synovial fluid and blood of reactive arthritis.

Only a few counts were recorded for this clonotype. What it binds is not known. Sequencing was done on a sample of blood, either unsorted or a sorted T cell fraction (not recorded which). The chain links TRBV16 to TRBJ2-3, with 9 bases that match TRBD2. The TCR was taken from a female donor with ankylosing spondylitis or in good health (not recorded which). In DNA, the CDR3 is TGTGCCAGCAGCCAATCGGGCGGGAGGGCCTTCACAGATACGCAGTATTTT. Amino acid sequence: CASSQSGGRAFTDTQYF.